What follows are 7 T cell receptor beta chains derived from one specimen sequenced in a study of monozygotic twins with inflammatory bowel disease. Using the 5' RACE reads, TCRdb records one entry per CDR3 protein without DNA. This listing includes about 350,000 distinct CDR3 sequences. The sample taken for sequencing was blood. Receptor source: a human donor with ulcerative colitis or Crohn's disease, or a healthy co-twin of an affected twin (not recorded which).

The chain employs TRBV20-1 and TRBJ1-4; TCRdb designates TRBD1, a call that cannot be tested without DNA. Germline V gene data show CDR1 as DFQATT and CDR2 as SNEGSKA (reference sequence). CDR3 length: 15 amino acids. The chain's CDR3 is CSARSTTGFNEKLFF.

The chain has TRBV29-1 and TRBJ2-1. The CDR3 covers 15 residues. The germline gives CDR1 SQVTM, CDR2 ANQGSEA. The CDR3 region is CSVEEGSTNYNEQFF.

The V and J genes are TRBV18 and TRBJ1-4; TCRdb reports TRBD1, a call that lacks DNA to check it against. The V gene's germline CDR1 is KGHSH and CDR2 LQKENI. The CDR3 spans 14 residues. The CDR3 spells CASSRDTANEKLFF. Combining the CDR3 with reference TRBV18 and TRBJ1-4 gives the whole variable domain NAGVMQNPRHLVRRRGQEARLRCSPMKGHSHVYWYRQLPEEGLKFMVYLQKENIIDESGMPKERFSAEFPKEGPSILRIQQVVRGDSAAYFCASSRDTANEKLFFGSGTQLSVL.

The chain combines TRBV28 with TRBJ2-5; the D gene TCRdb calls, TRBD1, cannot be checked with no DNA. Germline V CDR1 and CDR2: MDHEN, SYDVKM. The CDR3 has 15 amino acids. The CDR3: CASNKPGGEEETQYF.

The chain is built from TRBV29-1 and TRBJ2-5; TCRdb reports TRBD1, a call that lacks DNA to check it against. Germline CDR1 and CDR2: SQVTM and ANQGSEA. The CDR3 spans 14 residues. This CDR3 reads CSVESGFGPETQYF.

The chain combines TRBV6-5 with TRBJ1-2. This CDR3 has 13 amino acids. Germline-derived CDR1 and CDR2 are MNHEY and SVGAGI. CDR3 region: CASSPQLTYGYTF.

This sequence joins TRBV28 and TRBJ2-7; as DNA is missing, the TRBD1 call by TCRdb cannot be tested. The CDR3 spans 15 residues. Per germline, CDR1 MDHEN and CDR2 SYDVKM. The CDR3 sequence is CASSRPTAALYEQYF. The whole variable domain, filled in from reference TRBV28 and TRBJ2-7, reads DVKVTQSSRYLVKRTGEKVFLECVQDMDHENMFWYRQDPGLGLRLIYFSYDVKMKEKGDIPEGYSVSREKKERFSLILESASTNQTSMYLCASSRPTAALYEQYFGPGTRLTVT.